What follows is one T cell receptor beta chain and its context. The CDR3 is made up of 17 amino acids. In germline, CDR1 is SEHNR, CDR2 FQNEAQ (reference sequence). V was trimmed by 5 bases and J by 0 bases, leaving 16 bases between them. Each cDNA got a UMI-containing oligo ligated at its 3' end. First-round PCR used four to five cycles and beta primers RC1.1 and RC1.2 covering TRBC1 and TRBC2. Separate processing of TCR alpha and beta chains began at the second PCR. TCRdb independently ran MiXCR on the UMI-ligation and nested PCR reads; one entry per CDR3 protein. The sample contains tens of thousands of distinct CDR3 sequences, about 7.1% of which appear only once. Unfractionated PBMC were spiked with known numbers of KT2 clone cells. This entry belongs to a study of quantifying T cell responses using KT2 cells. Whole-study context: cDNA was made from DNase-treated RNA using alpha and beta constant primers.

Material for sequencing was PBMCs spiked with cells of the T cell clone KT2. The TCR sequence derives from a human donor. This chain joins TRBV7-9 and TRBJ2-2; D is unresolved. The CDR3 DNA sequence: TGTGCCAGCAGCGTCCGCTCTTGGGCCCCGAACACCGGGGAGCTGTTTTTT. Translation: CASSVRSWAPNTGELFF. The full variable domain, its missing parts supplied by reference TRBV7-9 and TRBJ2-2, is DTGVSQNPRHKITKRGQNVTFRCDPISEHNRLYWYRQTLGQGPEFLTYFQNEAQLEKSRLLSDRFSAERPKGSFSTLEIQRTEQGDSAMYLCASSVRSWAPNTGELFFGEGSRLTVL.